A selection of T cell receptor beta chains follows, all from one sample in a study of blood T cells in healthy people across ages. TCRdb independently ran MiXCR on the 5' RACE reads; one entry per CDR3 protein. The data show about 1.1 million distinct CDR3 sequences, around two fifths seen once. The material sequenced was blood. The receptors derive from a man in his late teens or twenties in good health. The CDR3 runs from the conserved cysteine through the conserved F or W. D genes are given only for firm matches. Expanded clones get a size class; other rows say once, few or many, or leave the size out.

TRBV20-1	many	NA	TRBJ2-3	CSVQGSINTDTQYF	TGCAGCGTTCAGGGCAGTATTAACACAGATACGCAGTATTTT
TRBV28	NA	TRBD1	TRBJ1-3	CASLGTGVIGNTIYF	TGTGCCAGCCTCGGGACAGGGGTTATCGGAAACACCATATATTTT
TRBV20-1	NA	TRBD1	TRBJ1-3	CSASQQGYLGNTIYF	TGCAGTGCTAGCCAACAGGGGTACCTTGGAAACACCATATATTTT
TRBV5-1	NA	NA	TRBJ1-1	CASSPTGAVNTEAFF	TGCGCCAGCAGCCCAACGGGGGCCGTGAACACTGAAGCTTTCTTT
TRBV28	NA	NA	TRBJ2-1	CASSIGTLGYNEQFF	TGTGCCAGCAGTATAGGGACTCTGGGATACAATGAGCAGTTCTTC
TRBV5-1	few	NA	TRBJ1-3	CASSSDLQPGNTIYF	TGCGCCAGCAGCTCAGACTTGCAACCGGGAAACACCATATATTTT
TRBV13	few	TRBD2	TRBJ2-3	CASSSRTSGGDRTDTQYF	TGTGCCAGCAGCTCCCGGACTAGCGGGGGGGATAGAACAGATACGCAGTATTTT
TRBV9	NA	NA	TRBJ2-7	CASSADSGGPGNEQYF	TGTGCCAGCAGCGCAGACAGTGGTGGTCCGGGAAATGAGCAGTACTTC
TRBV10-3	few	NA	TRBJ2-3	CAIMGRVSDTQYF	TGTGCCATCATGGGAAGGGTATCAGATACGCAGTATTTT
TRBV4-1	NA	NA	TRBJ1-2	CASSPGTPIYGYTF	TGCGCCAGCAGCCCCGGGACACCGATTTATGGCTACACCTTC
TRBV5-1	once	TRBD1	TRBJ2-7	CASSLEVTGESNEQYF	TGCGCCAGCAGCTTGGAGGTTACAGGGGAATCCAATGAGCAGTACTTC
TRBV7-2	few	NA	TRBJ2-2	CASSPYGANTGELFF	TGTGCCAGCAGCCCTTACGGGGCGAACACCGGGGAGCTGTTTTTT
TRBV10-3	few	NA	TRBJ2-2	CAITGGRDTGELFF	TGTGCCATCACCGGGGGCAGGGACACCGGGGAGCTGTTTTTT
TRBV5-8	NA	NA	TRBJ2-3	CASSFFGPDRTDTQYF	TGTGCCAGCAGCTTTTTTGGGCCGGACCGCACAGATACGCAGTATTTT
TRBV2	NA	TRBD1	TRBJ1-1	CASGVMGQGASMNTEAFF	TGTGCCAGCGGTGTTATGGGACAGGGGGCATCAATGAACACTGAAGCTTTCTTT
TRBV15	few	NA	TRBJ1-1	CATSRGGNTEAFF	TGTGCCACCAGCAGAGGCGGGAACACTGAAGCTTTCTTT
TRBV7-2	NA	NA	TRBJ2-6	CASSRMQASGANVLTF	TGTGCCAGCAGCCGGATGCAGGCCTCTGGGGCCAACGTCCTGACTTTC
TRBV24-1	NA	TRBD1	TRBJ2-1	CATSDDRVSDEQFF	TGTGCCACCAGTGATGACAGGGTATCCGATGAGCAGTTCTTC
TRBV19	few	TRBD2	TRBJ2-1	CASSIGTDPSGGMNEQFF	TGTGCCAGTAGTATAGGTACGGACCCCAGCGGGGGGATGAATGAGCAGTTCTTC
TRBV27	NA	NA	TRBJ2-2	CASSLTGITGELFF	TGTGCCAGCAGTTTGACCGGAATCACCGGGGAGCTGTTTTTT
TRBV9	NA	TRBD1	TRBJ2-1	CASSKARDRDYHNEQFF	TGTGCCAGCAGCAAGGCCCGGGACAGGGATTACCACAATGAGCAGTTCTTC
TRBV4-2	NA	NA	TRBJ1-2	CASSPSLRDLANYGYTF	TGTGCCAGCAGCCCATCCCTCCGGGACCTAGCTAACTATGGCTACACCTTC
TRBV3-1	NA	NA	TRBJ1-2	CASSQVRGHYGYTF	TGTGCCAGCAGCCAAGTACGGGGGCACTATGGCTACACCTTC
TRBV27	NA	TRBD2	TRBJ2-1	CANSLTSGYNEQFF	TGTGCCAACAGTTTAACTAGCGGTTACAATGAGCAGTTCTTC
TRBV2	NA	NA	TRBJ1-2	CASRAEYGYTF	TGTGCCAGCCGTGCCGAGTATGGCTACACCTTC
TRBV27	NA	NA	TRBJ2-6	CASSFERVYSGANVLTF	TGTGCCAGCAGTTTCGAAAGAGTATACTCTGGGGCCAACGTCCTGACTTTC
TRBV3-1	NA	TRBD2	TRBJ2-3	CASSPGTSGDAEDTQYF	TGTGCCAGCAGCCCTGGGACTAGCGGGGATGCTGAAGATACGCAGTATTTT
TRBV28	NA	TRBD1	TRBJ1-2	CASSPSPAGTGRGYTF	TGTGCCAGCAGCCCATCCCCTGCTGGGACAGGCCGGGGCTACACCTTC
TRBV2	NA	NA	TRBJ1-1	CATRQLRDTEAFF	TGTGCCACTAGACAGCTTCGAGACACTGAAGCTTTCTTT
TRBV20-1	NA	NA	TRBJ2-1	CSAIQIQETQFF	TGCAGTGCCATACAGATTCAAGAGACCCAGTTCTTC
TRBV12-3/TRBV12-4	NA	NA	TRBJ2-1	CASSRGGQNEQFF	TGTGCCAGCAGTAGAGGTGGGCAGAATGAGCAGTTCTTC
TRBV15	NA	NA	TRBJ1-5	CATSRDQAGAQPQHF	TGTGCCACCAGCAGAGACCAGGCTGGGGCTCAGCCCCAGCATTTT
TRBV6-5	NA	TRBD1	TRBJ2-7	CASRSSGTGGYEQYF	TGTGCCAGCAGATCTAGTGGGACAGGGGGCTACGAGCAGTACTTC
TRBV20-1	NA	NA	TRBJ2-7	CSARDLGSTNEQYF	TGCAGTGCTAGAGATTTGGGGTCGACAAACGAGCAGTACTTC
TRBV6-2/TRBV6-3	NA	NA	TRBJ2-2	CASSYWAGANTGELFF	TGTGCCAGCAGTTACTGGGCAGGGGCGAACACCGGGGAGCTGTTTTTT
TRBV4-2	few	TRBD2	TRBJ2-1	CASSQDLLAGAYNEQFF	TGTGCCAGCAGCCAAGACTTGTTAGCGGGGGCTTACAATGAGCAGTTCTTC
TRBV25-1	NA	NA	TRBJ1-1	CASTPSRGAFTEAFF	TGTGCCAGCACCCCCTCGAGGGGGGCCTTCACTGAAGCTTTCTTT
TRBV7-9	few	TRBD1	TRBJ1-4	CAGQSRGQYNEKLFF	TGTGCCGGCCAATCAAGGGGGCAGTATAATGAAAAACTGTTTTTT
TRBV7-2	NA	NA	TRBJ1-1	CASSSRSPKQGLVNTEAFF	TGTGCCAGCAGCTCCCGATCACCGAAACAGGGCTTGGTTAACACTGAAGCTTTCTTT
TRBV7-9	NA	TRBD1	TRBJ1-4	CPSSSPGQVNEKLFF	TGTCCCAGCAGCTCACCGGGACAGGTTAATGAAAAACTGTTTTTT
TRBV27	few	TRBD2	TRBJ2-1	CASSLGPTGGNEQFF	TGTGCCAGCAGTCTGGGCCCTACGGGGGGGAATGAGCAGTTCTTC
TRBV24-1	few	NA	TRBJ2-2	CATSGVFGELFF	TGTGCCACCAGTGGTGTATTCGGGGAGCTGTTTTTT
TRBV29-1	NA	TRBD2	TRBJ2-1	CSVEGLAASYNEQFF	TGCAGCGTTGAAGGTCTAGCGGCCTCCTACAATGAGCAGTTCTTC
TRBV5-1	NA	NA	TRBJ2-3	CASSLAPGLQDTQYF	TGCGCCAGCAGCTTGGCCCCGGGACTCCAAGATACGCAGTATTTT
TRBV20-1	NA	NA	TRBJ1-1	CSAGIPDRSGTEAFF	TGCAGTGCTGGCATACCTGACAGGTCGGGCACTGAAGCTTTCTTT